By share, the clone carrying this T cell receptor (beta chain) counts as large (0.1 to 1%). Sequencing was performed with immunoSEQ multiplex PCR; in TCRdb, only in-frame clones are kept and a portion is missing. The table includes under 20,000 clones, about nine tenths detected once. This specimen comes from a study of PD-1 blockade in classical Hodgkin lymphoma. The CDR3 length is 13 residues. In germline, CDR1 is SNHLY, CDR2 FYNNEI. Trimming took 1 base from V and 7 from J, leaving 10 bases between them. Stated time point: newly diagnosed, previously untreated cHL patient sample. The V and J genes are TRBV2 and TRBJ1-1, with no clear D. This receptor was taken from a human donor with classical Hodgkin lymphoma. The specimen was peripheral blood mononuclear cells (PBMCs). The CDR3 DNA reads TGTGCCAGCAGTGAAGTTTATGTCGGTGAAGCTTTCTTT. The encoded protein is CASSEVYVGEAFF.